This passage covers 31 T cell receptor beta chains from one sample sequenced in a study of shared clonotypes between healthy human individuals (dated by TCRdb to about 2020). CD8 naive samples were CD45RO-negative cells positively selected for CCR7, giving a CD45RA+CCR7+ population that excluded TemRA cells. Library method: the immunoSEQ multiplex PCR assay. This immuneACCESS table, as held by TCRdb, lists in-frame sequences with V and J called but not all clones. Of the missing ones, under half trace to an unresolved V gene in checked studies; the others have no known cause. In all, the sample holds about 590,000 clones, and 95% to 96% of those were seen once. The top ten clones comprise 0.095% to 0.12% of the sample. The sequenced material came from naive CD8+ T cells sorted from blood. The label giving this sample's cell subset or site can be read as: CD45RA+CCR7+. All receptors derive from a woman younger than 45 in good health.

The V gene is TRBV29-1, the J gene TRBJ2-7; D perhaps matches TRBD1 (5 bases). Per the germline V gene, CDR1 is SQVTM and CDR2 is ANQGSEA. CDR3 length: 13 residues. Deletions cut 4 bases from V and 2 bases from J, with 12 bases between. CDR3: CSVVTGVTYEQYF. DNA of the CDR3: TGCAGCGTTGTAACAGGAGTGACCTACGAGCAGTACTTC.

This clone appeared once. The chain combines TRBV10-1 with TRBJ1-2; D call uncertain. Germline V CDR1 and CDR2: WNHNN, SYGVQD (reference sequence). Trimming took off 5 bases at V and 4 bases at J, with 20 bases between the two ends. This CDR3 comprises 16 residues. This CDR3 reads CASSWPASRKTYGYTF. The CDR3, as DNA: TGCGCCAGCAGTTGGCCGGCATCGCGAAAGACCTATGGCTACACCTTC.

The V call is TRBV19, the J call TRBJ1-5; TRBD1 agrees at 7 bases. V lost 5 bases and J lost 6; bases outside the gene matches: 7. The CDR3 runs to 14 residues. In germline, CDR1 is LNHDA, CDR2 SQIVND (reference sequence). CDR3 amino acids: CASSPDREGQPQHF. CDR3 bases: TGTGCCAGTAGTCCCGACAGGGAGGGTCAGCCCCAGCATTTT.

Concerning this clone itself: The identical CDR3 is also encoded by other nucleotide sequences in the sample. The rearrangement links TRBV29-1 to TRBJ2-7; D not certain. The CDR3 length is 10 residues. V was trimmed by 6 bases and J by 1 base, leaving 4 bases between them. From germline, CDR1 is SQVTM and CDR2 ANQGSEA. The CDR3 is CSVLSYEQYF. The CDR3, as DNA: TGCAGCGTCCTGTCCTACGAGCAGTACTTC.

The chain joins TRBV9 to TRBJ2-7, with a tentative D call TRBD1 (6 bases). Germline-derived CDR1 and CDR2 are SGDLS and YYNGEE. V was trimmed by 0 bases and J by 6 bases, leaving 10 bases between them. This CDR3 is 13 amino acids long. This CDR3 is CASSVATGSEQYF. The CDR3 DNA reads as TGTGCCAGCAGCGTAGCTACAGGGAGCGAGCAGTACTTC.

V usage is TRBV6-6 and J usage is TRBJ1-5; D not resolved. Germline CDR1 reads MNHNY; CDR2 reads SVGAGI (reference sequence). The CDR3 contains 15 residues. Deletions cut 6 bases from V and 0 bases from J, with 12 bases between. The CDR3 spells CASSWVRDSNQPQHF. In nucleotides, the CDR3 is TGTGCCAGCAGCTGGGTGAGGGATAGCAATCAGCCCCAGCATTTT.

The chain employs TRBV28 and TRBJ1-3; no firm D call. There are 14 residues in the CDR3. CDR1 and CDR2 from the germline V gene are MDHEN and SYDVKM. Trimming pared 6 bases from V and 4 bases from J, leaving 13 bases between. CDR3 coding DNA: TGTGCCAGCAGCCCGGGCCAGGCAGGAAACACCATATATTTT. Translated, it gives CASSPGQAGNTIYF.

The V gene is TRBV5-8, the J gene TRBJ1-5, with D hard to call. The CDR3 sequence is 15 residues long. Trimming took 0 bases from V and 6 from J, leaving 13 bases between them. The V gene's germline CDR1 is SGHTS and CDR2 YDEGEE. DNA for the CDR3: TGTGCCAGCAGCTTGGGCGAAGGGCTGACTCAGCCCCAGCATTTT. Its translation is CASSLGEGLTQPQHF. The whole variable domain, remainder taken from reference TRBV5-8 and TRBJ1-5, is EAGVTQSPTHLIKTRGQQATLRCSPISGHTSVYWYQQALGLGLQFLLWYDEGEERNRGNFPPRFSGRQFPNYSSELNVNALELEDSALYLCASSLGEGLTQPQHFGDGTRLSIL.

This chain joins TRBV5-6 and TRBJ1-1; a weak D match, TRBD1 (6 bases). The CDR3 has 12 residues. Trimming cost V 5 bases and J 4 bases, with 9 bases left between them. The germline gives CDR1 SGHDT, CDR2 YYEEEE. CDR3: CASSVRGTEAFF. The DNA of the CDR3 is TGTGCCAGCAGTGTCAGGGGCACTGAAGCTTTCTTT.

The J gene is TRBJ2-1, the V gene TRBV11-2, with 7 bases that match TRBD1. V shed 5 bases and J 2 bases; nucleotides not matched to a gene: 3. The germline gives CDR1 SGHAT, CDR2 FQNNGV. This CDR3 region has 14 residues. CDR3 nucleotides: TGTGCCAGCAGCAGACAGGGCCCCTACAATGAGCAGTTCTTC. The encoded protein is CASSRQGPYNEQFF.

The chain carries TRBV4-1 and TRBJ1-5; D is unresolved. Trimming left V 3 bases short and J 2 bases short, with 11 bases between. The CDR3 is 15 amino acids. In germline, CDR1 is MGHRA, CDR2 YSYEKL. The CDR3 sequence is CASSQYRAGNQPQHF. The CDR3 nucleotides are TGCGCCAGCAGCCAGTACCGGGCTGGCAATCAGCCCCAGCATTTT.

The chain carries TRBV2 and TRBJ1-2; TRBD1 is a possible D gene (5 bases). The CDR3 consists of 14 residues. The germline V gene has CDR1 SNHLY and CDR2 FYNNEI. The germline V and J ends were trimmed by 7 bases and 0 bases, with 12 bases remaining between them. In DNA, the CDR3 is TGTGCCAGCATCGACAGAGGAGCTAACTATGGCTACACCTTC. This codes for CASIDRGANYGYTF.

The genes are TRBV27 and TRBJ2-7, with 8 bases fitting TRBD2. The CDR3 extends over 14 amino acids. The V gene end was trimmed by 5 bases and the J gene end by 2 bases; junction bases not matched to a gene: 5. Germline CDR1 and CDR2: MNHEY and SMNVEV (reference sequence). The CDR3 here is CASSIGTSPYEQYF. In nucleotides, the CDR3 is TGTGCCAGCAGTATCGGGACTAGTCCCTACGAGCAGTACTTC.

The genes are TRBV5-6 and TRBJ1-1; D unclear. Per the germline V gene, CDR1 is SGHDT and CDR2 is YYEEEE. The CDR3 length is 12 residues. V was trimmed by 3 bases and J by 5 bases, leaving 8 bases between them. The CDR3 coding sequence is TGTGCCAGCAGCTCCCTTTGGACTGAAGCTTTCTTT. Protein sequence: CASSSLWTEAFF.

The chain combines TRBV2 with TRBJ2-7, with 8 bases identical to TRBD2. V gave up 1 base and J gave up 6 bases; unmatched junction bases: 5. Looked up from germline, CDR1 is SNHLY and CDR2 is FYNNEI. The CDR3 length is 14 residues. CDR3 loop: CASSEEREMPEQYF. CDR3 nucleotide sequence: TGTGCCAGCAGTGAAGAGCGGGAGATGCCCGAGCAGTACTTC.

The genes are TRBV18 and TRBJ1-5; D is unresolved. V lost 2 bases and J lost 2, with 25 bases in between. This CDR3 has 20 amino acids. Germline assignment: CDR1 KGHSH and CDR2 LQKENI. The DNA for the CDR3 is TGTGCCAGCTCACCAGAGTCGCGAGTAGTTGGATATATGGGCAATCAGCCCCAGCATTTT. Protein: CASSPESRVVGYMGNQPQHF.

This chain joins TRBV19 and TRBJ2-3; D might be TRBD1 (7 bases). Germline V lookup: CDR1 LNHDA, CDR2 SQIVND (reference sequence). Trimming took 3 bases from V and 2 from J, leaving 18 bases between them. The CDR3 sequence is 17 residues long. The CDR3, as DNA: TGTGCCAGTAGTATCGGGAGCCCAGGGGGAGACACAGATACGCAGTATTTT. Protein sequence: CASSIGSPGGDTDTQYF.

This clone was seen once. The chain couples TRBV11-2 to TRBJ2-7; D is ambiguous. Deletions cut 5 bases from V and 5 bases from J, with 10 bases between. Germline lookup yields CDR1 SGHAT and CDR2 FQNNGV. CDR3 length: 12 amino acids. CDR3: CASSGPRNEQYF. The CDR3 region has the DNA TGTGCCAGCAGCGGCCCCCGGAACGAGCAGTACTTC.

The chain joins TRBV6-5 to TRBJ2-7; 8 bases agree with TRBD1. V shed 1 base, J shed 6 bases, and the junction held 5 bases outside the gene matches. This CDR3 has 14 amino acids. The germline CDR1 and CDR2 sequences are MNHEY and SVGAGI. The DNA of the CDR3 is TGTGCCAGCAGTTACTGGCAGGGGGCGAGCGAGCAGTACTTC. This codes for CASSYWQGASEQYF.

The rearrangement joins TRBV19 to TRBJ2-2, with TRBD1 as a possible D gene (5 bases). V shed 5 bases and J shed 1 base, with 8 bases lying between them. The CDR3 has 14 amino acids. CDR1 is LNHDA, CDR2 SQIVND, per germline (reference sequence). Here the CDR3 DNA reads TGTGCCAGTAGTTTTGGACAGAACACCGGGGAGCTGTTTTTT. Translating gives CASSFGQNTGELFF.

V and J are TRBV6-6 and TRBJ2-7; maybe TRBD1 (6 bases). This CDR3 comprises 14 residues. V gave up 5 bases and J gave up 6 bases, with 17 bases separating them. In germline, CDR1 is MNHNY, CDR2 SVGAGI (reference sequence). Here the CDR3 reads CASSVRGPMVEQYF. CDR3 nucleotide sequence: TGTGCCAGCAGTGTCAGGGGCCCGATGGTCGAGCAGTACTTC.

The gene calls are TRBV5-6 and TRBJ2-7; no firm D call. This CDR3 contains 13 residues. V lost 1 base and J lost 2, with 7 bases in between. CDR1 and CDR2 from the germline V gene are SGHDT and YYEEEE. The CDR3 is CASSLFSTYEQYF. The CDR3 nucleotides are TGTGCCAGCAGCTTGTTTTCAACCTACGAGCAGTACTTC.

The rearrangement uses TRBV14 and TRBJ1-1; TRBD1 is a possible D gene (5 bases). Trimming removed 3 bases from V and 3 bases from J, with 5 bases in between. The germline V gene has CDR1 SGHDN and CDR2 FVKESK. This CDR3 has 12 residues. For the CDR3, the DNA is TGTGCCAGCAGCCAGGGGGACACTGAAGCTTTCTTT. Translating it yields CASSQGDTEAFF.

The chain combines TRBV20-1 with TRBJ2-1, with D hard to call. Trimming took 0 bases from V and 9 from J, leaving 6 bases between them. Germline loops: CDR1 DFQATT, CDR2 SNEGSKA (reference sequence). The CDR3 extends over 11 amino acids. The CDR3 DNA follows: TGCAGTGCTAGAGATGTGGGTGAGCAGTTCTTC. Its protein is CSARDVGEQFF.

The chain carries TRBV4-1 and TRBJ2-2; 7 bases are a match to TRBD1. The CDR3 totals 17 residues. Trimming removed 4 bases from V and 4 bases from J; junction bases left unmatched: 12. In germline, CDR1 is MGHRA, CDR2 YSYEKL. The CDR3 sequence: CASSPNPNRGSTGELFF. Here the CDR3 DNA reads TGCGCCAGCAGCCCCAACCCGAACAGGGGTAGCACCGGGGAGCTGTTTTTT.

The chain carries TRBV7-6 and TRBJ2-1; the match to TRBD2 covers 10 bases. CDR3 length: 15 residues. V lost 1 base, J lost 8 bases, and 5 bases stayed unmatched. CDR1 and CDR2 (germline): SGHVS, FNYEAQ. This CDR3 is CASSLGASGSYEQFF. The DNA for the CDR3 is TGTGCCAGCAGCTTAGGGGCTAGCGGGAGTTATGAGCAGTTCTTC.

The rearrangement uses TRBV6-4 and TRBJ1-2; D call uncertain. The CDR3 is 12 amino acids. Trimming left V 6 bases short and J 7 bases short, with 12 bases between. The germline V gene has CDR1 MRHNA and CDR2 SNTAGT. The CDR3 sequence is CASRGFSTGYTF. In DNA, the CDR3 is TGTGCCAGCAGAGGCTTCTCAACTGGCTACACCTTC.

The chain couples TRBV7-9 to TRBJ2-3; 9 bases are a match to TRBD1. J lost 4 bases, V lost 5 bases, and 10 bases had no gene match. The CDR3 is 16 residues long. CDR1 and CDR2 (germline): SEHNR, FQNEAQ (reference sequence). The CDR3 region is CASSRNGQGWADTQYF. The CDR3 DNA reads TGTGCCAGCAGCCGGAATGGACAGGGGTGGGCAGATACGCAGTATTTT.

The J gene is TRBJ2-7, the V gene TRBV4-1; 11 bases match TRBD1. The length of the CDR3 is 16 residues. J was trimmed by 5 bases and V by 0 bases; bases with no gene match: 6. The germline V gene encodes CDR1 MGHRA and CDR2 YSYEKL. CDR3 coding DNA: TGCGCCAGCAGCCAAGACCGTGGACAGGGGGCAAACGAGCAGTACTTC. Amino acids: CASSQDRGQGANEQYF.

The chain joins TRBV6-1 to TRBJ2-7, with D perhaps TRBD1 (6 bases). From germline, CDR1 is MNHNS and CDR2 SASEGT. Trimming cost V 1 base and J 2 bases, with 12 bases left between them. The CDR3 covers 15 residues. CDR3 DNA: TGTGCCAGCAGTGAAGGTTTGACAGGAACCTACGAGCAGTACTTC. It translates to CASSEGLTGTYEQYF.

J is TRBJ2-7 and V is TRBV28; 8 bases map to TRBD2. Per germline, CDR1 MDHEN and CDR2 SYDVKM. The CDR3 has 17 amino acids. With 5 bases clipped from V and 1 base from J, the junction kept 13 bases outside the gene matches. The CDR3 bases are TGTGCCAGCAGTCCGGTCGGAGCGGGAGCTCGGTCCTACGAGCAGTACTTC. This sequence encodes CASSPVGAGARSYEQYF.